The clone carrying this TCR beta chain was counted once. The antigen is not known. V lost 0 bases and J lost 6, with 10 bases in between. The CDR3 is made up of 14 amino acids. Germline CDR1 and CDR2: MNHEY and SVGEGT. These data are taken from a study of tumor-infiltrating lymphocytes in primary liver carcinoma. Study results and limitations: Pairs of tumor regions overlapped more than tumor-adjacent and tumor-blood pairs did. The top-250-clone fraction was significantly higher in tumors than in blood (p = 0.039).

Reverse transcription of around 500 ng total RNA with a constant-region primer produced TCR beta cDNA. Generation of the TCR beta libraries relied on three nested multiplex PCR rounds using slightly modified ARM-PCR. Primers for the first two PCR rounds were TRBV1-TRBV30 forward primers and a C-beta reverse primer (roughly 10 cycles per round). TCRdb fed the multiplex PCR reads into MiXCR, producing one record per CDR3 protein. The sample includes 110,000 or so distinct CDR3 sequences, roughly 80% of them seen just once. Co-extracted RNA and DNA came from approximately 20-30 mg of unsorted bulk tissue.

The clonotype comes from a man aged 40-49 years with primary liver carcinoma and hepatitis B virus infection. The specimen was liver tumor tissue from sampling region 3. Subset denoted: tumor region T3, left-lateral pole. The chain couples TRBV6-2 or TRBV6-3 to TRBJ2-3; maybe TRBD2 (5 bases). Here the CDR3 reads CASSYSTITDTQYF. The CDR3 bases are TGTGCCAGCAGTTACTCGACTATCACGGATACGCAGTATTTT.